These 21 T cell receptor beta chains share one sample of origin, sequenced in a study of T cells in Graves' hyperthyroidism and ophthalmopathy. What was amplified from RNA transcripts were TCR beta CDR3 regions. First-round RT-PCR of the TCR CDR3 relied on the HTBI primer set. TCRdb redid the calling of the multiplex PCR reads with MiXCR, one entry per CDR3 protein. In the table there are under 300,000 distinct CDR3 sequences, around 15% of which are singletons. The sample consisted of blood. The receptors derive from a woman in her forties or fifties with Graves' hyperthyroidism that later progressed to Graves' ophthalmopathy.

This clonotype was detected many times. The genes are TRBV3-1 and TRBJ2-1; D is unresolved. Trimming pared 1 base from V and 6 bases from J, leaving 16 bases between. The germline V gene has CDR1 LGHDT and CDR2 YNNKEL (reference sequence). The CDR3 is made up of 16 amino acids. The CDR3 coding sequence is TGTGCCAGCAGCCAAGGCCACCTAGGCCCGTTCAATGAGCAGTTCTTC. Translating gives CASSQGHLGPFNEQFF.

This clonotype was recorded many times. This rearrangement joins TRBV9 to TRBJ2-7, with a possible D match to TRBD1 (5 bases). The ends were cut back, 0 bases at V and 3 bases at J, with 10 bases in the middle. Per germline, CDR1 SGDLS and CDR2 YYNGEE. CDR3 length: 14 residues. The CDR3 bases are TGTGCCAGCAGCGTAGATGGCAGGGACTACGAGCAGTACTTC. This gives the protein CASSVDGRDYEQYF.

This clonotype occurred many times. This chain links TRBV20-1 with TRBJ2-7; TRBD1 aligns across 9 bases. Germline V lookup: CDR1 DFQATT, CDR2 SNEGSKA (reference sequence). The CDR3 consists of 16 residues. J lost 4 bases, V lost 0 bases, and 10 bases had no gene match. CDR3 region: CSARDTWGTGNYEQYF. CDR3 coding DNA: TGCAGTGCTAGAGATACTTGGGGGACAGGGAATTACGAGCAGTACTTC.

There are many counts of this clonotype. The chain joins TRBV3-1 to TRBJ2-2; weak D call: TRBD1 (6 bases). Germline V gene sequence: CDR1 LGHDT, CDR2 YNNKEL (reference sequence). The CDR3 has 17 amino acids. The V end lost 3 bases, the J end lost 5 bases, and 19 bases lay between the germline ends. CDR3 sequence: CASSHLQTGDTTGELFF. DNA for the CDR3: TGTGCCAGCAGCCACCTGCAGACAGGAGATACTACCGGGGAGCTGTTTTTT.

This clonotype was detected ten times or more. J is TRBJ2-7 and V is TRBV7-3, with 13 bases matching TRBD2. Germline V lookup: CDR1 SGHTA, CDR2 FQGTGA. V gave up 3 bases and J gave up 2 bases; unmatched junction bases: 10. This CDR3 comprises 18 residues. This chain's CDR3 is CASSFPRTSGSRPYEQYF. The CDR3 DNA sequence: TGTGCCAGCAGCTTCCCTCGGACTAGCGGGAGTCGACCCTACGAGCAGTACTTC.

V usage is TRBV5-1 and J usage is TRBJ2-1; 9 bases are a match to TRBD1. This CDR3 spans 15 amino acids. The trim removed 4 bases at V and 9 bases at J, leaving 11 bases unmatched. In germline, CDR1 is SGHRS, CDR2 YFSETQ. This chain's CDR3 is CASSPFGQGQSEQFF. CDR3 DNA sequence: TGCGCCAGCAGCCCCTTCGGACAGGGGCAAAGTGAGCAGTTCTTC.

The sample holds many counts of this clonotype. The chain links TRBV20-1 to TRBJ2-1; possibly TRBD1 for D (5 bases). CDR3 length equals 12 residues. Germline V gene data show CDR1 as DFQATT and CDR2 as SNEGSKA (reference sequence). Trimming removed 3 bases from V and 10 bases from J, with 13 bases in between. The CDR3 loop reads CSASGADGEQFF. As DNA, the CDR3 is TGCAGTGCTAGTGGGGCCGACGGGGAGCAGTTCTTC.

The chain carries TRBV5-1 and TRBJ2-3; 9 bases fit TRBD1. Unmatched junction bases numbered 5, after V lost 3 bases and J lost 6 bases. The CDR3 runs 14 residues. Germline CDR1 SGHRS, CDR2 YFSETQ. The CDR3 protein is CASSYTGGRDTQYF. CDR3 in DNA: TGCGCCAGCAGCTACACAGGGGGCCGGGATACGCAGTATTTT. The full variable domain, with the rest looked up from reference TRBV5-1 and TRBJ2-3, is KAGVTQTPRYLIKTRGQQVTLSCSPISGHRSVSWYQQTPGQGLQFLFEYFSETQRNKGNFPGRFSGRQFSNSRSEMNVSTLELGDSALYLCASSYTGGRDTQYFGPGTRLTVL.

This clonotype was found many times. The J gene is TRBJ1-2, the V gene TRBV3-1, with 7 bases fitting TRBD1. The ends lost 3 bases at V and 8 bases at J; junction bases unmatched: 6. This CDR3 spans 13 amino acids. Germline assignment: CDR1 LGHDT and CDR2 YNNKEL (reference sequence). The CDR3 nucleotides are TGTGCCAGCAGCCACCCCCAGGGGGACGGCTACACCTTC. Encoded protein: CASSHPQGDGYTF.

This clonotype showed up many times. V and J are TRBV5-1 and TRBJ2-7; 7 nucleotides align to TRBD1. The J segment lost 5 bases and the V segment lost 1 base, leaving 6 bases of the junction unmatched. This CDR3 has 14 amino acids. In germline, CDR1 is SGHRS, CDR2 YFSETQ. CDR3 nucleotides: TGCGCCAGCAGCTTGCTGGACAGGTCCCACGAGCAGTACTTC. It codes for CASSLLDRSHEQYF.

The table lists this clonotype with many counts. The genes are TRBV6-5 and TRBJ1-2; D is unclear. Germline CDR1 MNHEY, CDR2 SVGAGI. The V gene lost 2 bases and the J gene lost 7 bases, with 11 bases spanning the gap. The CDR3 length is 13 residues. The CDR3 region has the DNA TGTGCCAGCAGTTACAGTCTAGATCGTGGCTACACCTTC. It translates to CASSYSLDRGYTF.

This chain links TRBV6-1 with TRBJ1-2; 7 bases agree with TRBD1. V was pared by 7 bases and J by 7 bases, with 18 bases of the junction left unmatched. This CDR3 is built from 16 residues. Germline V gene sequence: CDR1 MNHNS, CDR2 SASEGT. The CDR3 here is CASKPLQGPLDSGYTF. CDR3 DNA sequence: TGTGCCAGCAAGCCTTTACAGGGGCCCCTTGATTCTGGCTACACCTTC.

This clonotype appeared many times. The rearrangement joins TRBV20-1 to TRBJ2-1, with 11 bases fitting TRBD2. The CDR3 is made up of 15 amino acids. The V gene end was trimmed by 1 base and the J gene end by 9 bases; junction bases not matched to a gene: 8. CDR1 and CDR2 from the germline V gene are DFQATT and SNEGSKA (reference sequence). The DNA for the CDR3 is TGCAGTGCTAGAGTCCTTAGCGGGAGGGCTACTGAGCAGTTCTTC. It specifies CSARVLSGRATEQFF.

This clonotype was counted at least ten times. This chain connects TRBV18 to TRBJ1-4; a possible D gene is TRBD1 (6 bases). In germline, CDR1 is KGHSH, CDR2 LQKENI. The V end was cut by 5 bases, the J end by 7 bases, with 14 bases between. The CDR3 runs to 14 residues. The CDR3 region has the DNA TGTGCCAGCTCAGCGGTCCGCAGGGGTGAAAAACTGTTTTTT. Its protein product is CASSAVRRGEKLFF.

This clonotype has a handful of counts. The genes are TRBV27 and TRBJ2-2; D is perhaps TRBD1 (5 bases). Looked up from germline, CDR1 is MNHEY and CDR2 is SMNVEV (reference sequence). The V end was cut by 3 bases, the J end by 3 bases, with 11 bases between. There are 15 residues in the CDR3. The CDR3 is CASSFVRRDTGELFF. The CDR3 nucleotides are TGTGCCAGCAGTTTTGTGCGCAGGGACACCGGGGAGCTGTTTTTT.

This clonotype was picked up many times. The chain carries TRBV5-1 and TRBJ2-5, with 11 bases identical to TRBD1. Germline V gene lookup returns CDR1 SGHRS and CDR2 YFSETQ. Trimming at V came to 7 bases and at J to 4 bases, leaving 18 bases not matched to a gene. This CDR3 has 18 amino acids. This CDR3 is CASSQLPVGQGARETQYF. The CDR3 DNA follows: TGCGCCAGCTCCCAGCTTCCGGTTGGACAGGGGGCGCGAGAGACCCAGTACTTC.

V is TRBV12-3 or TRBV12-4 and J is TRBJ2-1, with 13 bases matching TRBD2. The CDR3 covers 16 residues. With V trimmed by 6 bases and J by 4 bases, 6 bases remained unmatched. The CDR3 DNA reads TGTGCCAGCAGAACCGGGACTAGCGGGGTATACAATGAGCAGTTCTTC. It specifies CASRTGTSGVYNEQFF.

Ten or more counts support this clonotype. The rearrangement joins TRBV5-1 to TRBJ1-1; D perhaps matches TRBD1 (6 bases). Germline-derived CDR1 and CDR2 are SGHRS and YFSETQ. The CDR3 loop spans 15 amino acids. V was pared by 0 bases and J by 1 base, with 10 bases between. CDR3 nucleotides: TGCGCCAGCAGCTTGGCCATGGGGGCGAACACTGAAGCTTTCTTT. Translating it yields CASSLAMGANTEAFF. The whole variable domain, filled in from reference TRBV5-1 and TRBJ1-1, reads KAGVTQTPRYLIKTRGQQVTLSCSPISGHRSVSWYQQTPGQGLQFLFEYFSETQRNKGNFPGRFSGRQFSNSRSEMNVSTLELGDSALYLCASSLAMGANTEAFFGQGTRLTVV.

This clonotype was counted many times. The chain recombines TRBV6-6 with TRBJ1-1, with a tentative D call TRBD1 (5 bases). The CDR3 consists of 15 residues. Germline CDR1 is MNHNY and CDR2 is SVGAGI (reference sequence). Deletions cut 0 bases from V and 5 bases from J, with 13 bases between. The CDR3 region is CASSYSGSGGTEAFF. CDR3 DNA: TGTGCCAGCAGTTACTCGGGCAGCGGGGGAACTGAAGCTTTCTTT.

This clonotype was seen a single time. The chain links TRBV20-1 to TRBJ1-2; D may be TRBD1 (6 bases). The CDR3 consists of 16 residues. Germline V gene data show CDR1 as DFQATT and CDR2 as SNEGSKA (reference sequence). V lost 0 bases, J lost 4 bases, and 18 bases lay in between. The CDR3 region is CSARDSTGRGSYGYTF. The CDR3 DNA sequence: TGCAGTGCTAGAGATAGCACAGGGCGAGGGAGCTATGGCTACACCTTC.

This clonotype has a handful of counts. J is TRBJ2-1 and V is TRBV9, with TRBD2 matching 7 bases. Germline-derived CDR1 and CDR2 are SGDLS and YYNGEE. J lost 7 bases, V lost 2 bases, and 9 bases had no gene match. This CDR3 comprises 15 residues. The DNA for the CDR3 is TGTGCCAGCAGCGTCGCGGGAGTAAGTGGAAATGAGCAGTTCTTC. Encoded protein: CASSVAGVSGNEQFF.